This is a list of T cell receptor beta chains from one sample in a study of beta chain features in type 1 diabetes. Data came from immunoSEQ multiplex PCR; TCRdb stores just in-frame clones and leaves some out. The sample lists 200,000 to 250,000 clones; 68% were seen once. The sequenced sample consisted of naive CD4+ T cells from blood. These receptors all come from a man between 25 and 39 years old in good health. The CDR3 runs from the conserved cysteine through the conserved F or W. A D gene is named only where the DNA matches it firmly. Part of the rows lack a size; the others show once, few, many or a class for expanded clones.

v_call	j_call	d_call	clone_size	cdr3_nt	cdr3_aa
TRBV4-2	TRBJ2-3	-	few	TGTGCCAGCAGCCAAGATTACTCGAGACTAGATACGCAGTATTTT	CASSQDYSRLDTQYF
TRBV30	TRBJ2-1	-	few	TGTGCCTGGAGTCCTCCCGGGAAGTCCTACAATGAGCAGTTCTTC	CAWSPPGKSYNEQFF
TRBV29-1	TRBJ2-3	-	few	TGCAGCGCCGGGGGGCCTAGCACAGATACGCAGTATTTT	CSAGGPSTDTQYF
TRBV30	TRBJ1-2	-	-	TGTGCCTGGTCCGCCGGACAGCTAGGGGCCTATGGCTACACCTTC	CAWSAGQLGAYGYTF
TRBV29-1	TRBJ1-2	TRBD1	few	TGCAGCGTTGGGGACAGACGATATGGCTACACCTTC	CSVGDRRYGYTF
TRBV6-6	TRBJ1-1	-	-	TGTGCCAGCAGGATGACTGATAACACTGAAGCTTTCTTT	CASRMTDNTEAFF
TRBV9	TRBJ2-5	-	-	TGTGCCAGCAGCGAGAGCGGAAAAGAGACCCAGTACTTC	CASSESGKETQYF
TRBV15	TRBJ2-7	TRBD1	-	TGTGCCACCAGCAGAGATGGGACAGGGGAGGACGAGCAGTACTTC	CATSRDGTGEDEQYF
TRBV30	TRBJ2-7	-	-	TGTGCCTGGACCGGGACGTCATCCTACGAGCAGTACTTC	CAWTGTSSYEQYF
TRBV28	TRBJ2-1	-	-	TGTGCCAGCAGCCCAAGAGCAGGTAACAATGAGCAGTTCTTC	CASSPRAGNNEQFF
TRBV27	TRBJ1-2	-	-	TGTGCCAGCAGGTTCAGAGGGGAAGGCTACACCTTC	CASRFRGEGYTF
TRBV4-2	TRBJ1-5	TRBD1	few	TGTGCCAGCAGCCGAGGGAACAGGGGGCGAGACAATCAGCCCCAGCATTTT	CASSRGNRGRDNQPQHF
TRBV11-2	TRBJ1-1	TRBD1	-	TGTGCCAGCAGCGCCACCGGGACAGTGAACACTGAAGCTTTCTTT	CASSATGTVNTEAFF
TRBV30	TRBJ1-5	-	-	TGTGCCTGGACTCCCGGGGCTGGACAGCCCCAGCATTTT	CAWTPGAGQPQHF